The 10 T cell receptor beta chains listed next were all sequenced from one sample in a study of vaccination effects on CD4 cells after COVID-19. CD4+ T cells specific for antigen were expanded with viral peptide pools by the ViraFEST assay before sequencing. Once cultured for nine to ten days, the cells underwent separation to obtain CD4+ T cells. No vaccinee had earlier SARS-CoV-2 infection, and nucleocapsid antibodies were negative. Their antigen targets remain unknown. Profiling relied on immunoSEQ multiplex PCR, and the TCRdb table lists in-frame clones only, not all of them. The data contain under 55,000 clones, more than 75% of them singletons. The sequencing used CD4+ T cells from PBMCs cultured with HCoV-OC43 spike peptides, collected before COVID-19 vaccination. Subset denoted: HCoV-OC43 spike overlapping peptide pool stimulation. All receptors derive from a human donor who received a COVID-19 vaccine.

The rearrangement joins TRBV15 to TRBJ2-6; D is uncertain. V was pared by 0 bases and J by 0 bases, with 6 bases between. This CDR3 is 16 amino acids long. Germline V gene lookup returns CDR1 LNHNV and CDR2 YYDKDF (reference sequence). DNA of the CDR3: TGTGCCACCAGCAGAGAGAGCCCCTCTGGGGCCAACGTCCTGACTTTC. It translates to CATSRESPSGANVLTF.

The chain couples TRBV7-2 to TRBJ2-2; D is possibly TRBD2 (6 bases). Germline lookup yields CDR1 SGHTA and CDR2 FQGNSA. Trimming took off 3 bases at V and 6 bases at J, with 26 bases between the two ends. This CDR3 has 19 amino acids. The CDR3 coding sequence is TGTGCCAGCAGCTTTCGCGTTTCCGGACTAAGGGTCTCACCCGGGGAGCTGTTTTTT. It specifies CASSFRVSGLRVSPGELFF.

The chain is built from TRBV28 and TRBJ2-2; 7 bases are shared with TRBD1. With V trimmed by 6 bases and J by 1 base, 5 bases remained unmatched. The germline V gene has CDR1 MDHEN and CDR2 SYDVKM. This CDR3 has 15 residues. CDR3 DNA: TGTGCCAGCAGATATGCAGGGGGGAACACCGGGGAGCTGTTTTTT. As protein: CASRYAGGNTGELFF.

The J gene is TRBJ2-3, the V gene TRBV5-1; D is tentatively TRBD1 or TRBD2 (7 bases each). V shed 2 bases and J shed 5 bases, with 12 bases lying between them. The germline V gene encodes CDR1 SGHRS and CDR2 YFSETQ. The CDR3 runs 14 residues. DNA for the CDR3: TGCGCCAGCAGCTTTCAGGGGGGGGGAGATACGCAGTATTTT. Protein sequence: CASSFQGGGDTQYF.

The chain couples TRBV12-3 or TRBV12-4 to TRBJ1-2; D is ambiguous. The CDR3 consists of 11 residues. Trimming left V 4 bases short and J 4 bases short, with 4 bases between. The CDR3 coding sequence is TGTGCCAGCAGTTATGGCTATGGCTACACCTTC. Protein: CASSYGYGYTF.

The chain carries TRBV2 and TRBJ2-2; tentative D call: TRBD1 (6 bases). The germline V gene has CDR1 SNHLY and CDR2 FYNNEI. V was trimmed by 1 base and J by 9 bases, leaving 15 bases between them. This CDR3 region has 15 residues. CDR3 in amino acids: CASSEGAGVIRELFF. CDR3 sequence (DNA): TGTGCCAGCAGTGAAGGGGCAGGGGTAATAAGGGAGCTGTTTTTT.

V is TRBV18 and J is TRBJ2-1, with D perhaps matching TRBD2 (7 bases). Germline V gene lookup returns CDR1 KGHSH and CDR2 LQKENI. CDR3 size: 16 residues. Trimming pared 0 bases from V and 0 bases from J, leaving 9 bases between. The CDR3 bases are TGTGCCAGCTCACCACCGCGGGGGCTCTCCTACAATGAGCAGTTCTTC. It codes for CASSPPRGLSYNEQFF.

The chain uses TRBV21-1 and TRBJ2-7; the D call of TRBD1 is as the table states it, not checked on the DNA. TRBV21-1 is labeled a pseudogene. The CDR3 spans 16 residues. CDR3 nucleotide sequence: TGTGCCCACTTGACAGGGGCATCTCAGAGATTCTACGAGCAGTACGTC. Residues: CAHLTGASQRFYEQYV.

The genes are TRBV20-1 and TRBJ2-1, with TRBD1 identical over 10 bases. CDR1 is DFQATT, CDR2 SNEGSKA, per germline (reference sequence). This CDR3 is 15 amino acids long. V trimming: 3 bases; J trimming: 6 bases; junction bases outside the gene matches: 8. This CDR3 is CSASKGGQGSNEQFF. CDR3 nucleotides: TGCAGTGCTAGTAAGGGGGGACAGGGGAGCAATGAGCAGTTCTTC.

This clone appeared once. The V call is TRBV24-1, the J call TRBJ2-5; perhaps TRBD1 as D (6 bases). The germline CDR1 and CDR2 sequences are KGHDR and SFDVKD. The V and J ends lost 3 bases and 4 bases respectively, with 14 bases between them. This CDR3 comprises 15 residues. The CDR3 region is CATSDATGLRETQYF. CDR3 nucleotide sequence: TGTGCCACCAGTGATGCGACAGGTTTAAGAGAGACCCAGTACTTC.